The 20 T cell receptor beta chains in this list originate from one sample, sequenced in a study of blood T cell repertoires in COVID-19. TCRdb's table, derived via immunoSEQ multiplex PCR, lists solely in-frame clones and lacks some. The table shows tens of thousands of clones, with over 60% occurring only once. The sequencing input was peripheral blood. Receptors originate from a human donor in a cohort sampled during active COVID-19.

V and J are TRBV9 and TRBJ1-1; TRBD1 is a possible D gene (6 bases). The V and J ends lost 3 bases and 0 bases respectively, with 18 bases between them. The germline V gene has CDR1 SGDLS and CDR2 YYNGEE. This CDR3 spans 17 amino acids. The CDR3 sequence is CASSEALDRILNTEAFF. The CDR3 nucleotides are TGTGCCAGCAGCGAGGCCCTAGACAGGATCTTGAACACTGAAGCTTTCTTT.

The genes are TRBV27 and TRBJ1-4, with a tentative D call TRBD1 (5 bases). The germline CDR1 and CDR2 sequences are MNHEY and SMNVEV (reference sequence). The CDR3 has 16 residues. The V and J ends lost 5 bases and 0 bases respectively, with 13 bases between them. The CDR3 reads CASSPVTGPTNEKLFF. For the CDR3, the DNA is TGTGCCAGCAGTCCAGTCACAGGCCCAACTAATGAAAAACTGTTTTTT.

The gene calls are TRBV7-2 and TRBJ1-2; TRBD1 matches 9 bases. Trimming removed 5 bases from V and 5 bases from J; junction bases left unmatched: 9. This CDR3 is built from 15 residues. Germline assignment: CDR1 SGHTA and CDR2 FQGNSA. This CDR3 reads CASSDTGGFGYGYTF. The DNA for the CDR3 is TGTGCCAGCAGCGACACAGGGGGCTTCGGATATGGCTACACCTTC. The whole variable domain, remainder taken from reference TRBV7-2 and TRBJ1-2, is GAGVSQSPSNKVTEKGKDVELRCDPISGHTALYWYRQSLGQGLEFLIYFQGNSAPDKSGLPSDRFSAERTGGSVSTLTIQRTQQEDSAVYLCASSDTGGFGYGYTFGSGTRLTVV.

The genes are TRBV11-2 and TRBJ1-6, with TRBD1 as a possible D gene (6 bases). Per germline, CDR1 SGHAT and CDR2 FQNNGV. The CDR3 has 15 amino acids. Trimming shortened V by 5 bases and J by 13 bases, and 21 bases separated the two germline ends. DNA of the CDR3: TGTGCCAGCAGCGACACCCACAGGGCCCCCGGGCCCCTCCACTTT. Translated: CASSDTHRAPGPLHF.

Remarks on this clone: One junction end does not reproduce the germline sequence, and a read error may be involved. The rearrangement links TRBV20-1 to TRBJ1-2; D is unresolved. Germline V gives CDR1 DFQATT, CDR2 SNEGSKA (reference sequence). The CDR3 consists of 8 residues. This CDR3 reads CSARGQLF. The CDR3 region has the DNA TGCAGTGCTAGAGGACAACTCTTC.

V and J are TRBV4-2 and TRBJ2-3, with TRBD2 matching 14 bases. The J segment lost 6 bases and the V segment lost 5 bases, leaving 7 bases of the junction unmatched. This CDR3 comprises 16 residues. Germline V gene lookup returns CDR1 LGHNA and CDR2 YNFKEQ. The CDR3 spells CASSGAGLAGADTQYF. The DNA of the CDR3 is TGTGCCAGCAGCGGCGCGGGACTAGCGGGAGCGGATACGCAGTATTTT.

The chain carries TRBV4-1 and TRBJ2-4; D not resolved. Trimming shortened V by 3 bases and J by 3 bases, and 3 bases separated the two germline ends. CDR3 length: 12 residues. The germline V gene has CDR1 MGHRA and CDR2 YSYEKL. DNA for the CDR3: TGCGCCAGCAGCCACGGCAAAAACATTCAGTACTTC. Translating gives CASSHGKNIQYF.

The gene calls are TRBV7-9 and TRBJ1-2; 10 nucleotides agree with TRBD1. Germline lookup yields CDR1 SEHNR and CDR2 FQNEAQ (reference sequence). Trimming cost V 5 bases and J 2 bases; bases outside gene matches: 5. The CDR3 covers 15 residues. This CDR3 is CASSLDRGRNYGYTF. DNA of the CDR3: TGTGCCAGCAGCCTAGACAGGGGGCGAAACTATGGCTACACCTTC.

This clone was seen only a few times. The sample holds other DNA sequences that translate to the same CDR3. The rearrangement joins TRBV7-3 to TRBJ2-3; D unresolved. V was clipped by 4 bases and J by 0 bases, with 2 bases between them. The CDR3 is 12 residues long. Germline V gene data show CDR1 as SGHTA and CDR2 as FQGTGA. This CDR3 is CASSSSTDTQYF. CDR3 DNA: TGTGCCAGCAGCTCAAGCACAGATACGCAGTATTTT.

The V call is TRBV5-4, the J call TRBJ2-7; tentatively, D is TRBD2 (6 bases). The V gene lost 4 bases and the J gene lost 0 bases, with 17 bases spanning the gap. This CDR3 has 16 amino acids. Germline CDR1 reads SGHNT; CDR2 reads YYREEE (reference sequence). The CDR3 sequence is CASSKRSGLSSYEQYF. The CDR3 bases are TGTGCCAGCAGCAAACGGTCGGGACTCAGCTCCTACGAGCAGTACTTC. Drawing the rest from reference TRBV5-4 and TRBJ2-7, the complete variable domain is ETGVTQSPTHLIKTRGQQVTLRCSSQSGHNTVSWYQQALGQGPQFIFQYYREEENGRGNFPPRFSGLQFPNYSSELNVNALELDDSALYLCASSKRSGLSSYEQYFGPGTRLTVT.

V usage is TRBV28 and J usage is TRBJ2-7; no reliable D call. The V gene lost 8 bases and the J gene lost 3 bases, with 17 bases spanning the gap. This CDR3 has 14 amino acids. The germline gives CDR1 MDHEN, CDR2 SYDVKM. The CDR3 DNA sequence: TGTGCCAGCGCCGGATTGGGCCCTGTCTACGAGCAGTACTTC. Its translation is CASAGLGPVYEQYF.

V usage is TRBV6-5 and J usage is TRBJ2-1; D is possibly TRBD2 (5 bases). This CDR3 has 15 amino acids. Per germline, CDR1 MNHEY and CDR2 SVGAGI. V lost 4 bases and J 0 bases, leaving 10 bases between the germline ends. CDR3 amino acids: CASSWTASSYNEQFF. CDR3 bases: TGTGCCAGCAGTTGGACTGCCTCCTCCTACAATGAGCAGTTCTTC.

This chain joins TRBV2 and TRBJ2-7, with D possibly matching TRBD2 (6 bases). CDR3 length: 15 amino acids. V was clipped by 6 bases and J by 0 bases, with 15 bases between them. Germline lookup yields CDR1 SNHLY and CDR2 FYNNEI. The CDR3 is CASRSGLRSSYEQYF. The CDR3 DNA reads TGTGCCAGCAGGTCGGGACTCCGCAGCTCCTACGAGCAGTACTTC. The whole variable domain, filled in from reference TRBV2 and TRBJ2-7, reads EPEVTQTPSHQVTQMGQEVILRCVPISNHLYFYWYRQILGQKVEFLVSFYNNEISEKSEIFDDQFSVERPDGSNFTLKIRSTKLEDSAMYFCASRSGLRSSYEQYFGPGTRLTVT.

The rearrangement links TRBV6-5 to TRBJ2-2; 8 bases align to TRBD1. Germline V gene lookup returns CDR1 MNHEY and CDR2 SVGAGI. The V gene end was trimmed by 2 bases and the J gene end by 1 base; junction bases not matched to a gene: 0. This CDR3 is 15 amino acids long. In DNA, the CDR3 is TGTGCCAGCAGTTACGGGACAGGGAACACCGGGGAGCTGTTTTTT. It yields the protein CASSYGTGNTGELFF.

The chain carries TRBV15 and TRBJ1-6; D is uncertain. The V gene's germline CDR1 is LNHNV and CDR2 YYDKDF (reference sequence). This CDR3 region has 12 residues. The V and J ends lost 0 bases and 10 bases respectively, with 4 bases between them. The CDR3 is CATSRDRSPLHF. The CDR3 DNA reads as TGTGCCACCAGCAGAGATCGGTCACCCCTCCACTTT. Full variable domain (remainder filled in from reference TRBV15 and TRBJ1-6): DAMVIQNPRYQVTQFGKPVTLSCSQTLNHNVMYWYQQKSSQAPKLLFHYYDKDFNNEADTPDNFQSRRPNTSFCFLDIRSPGLGDTAMYLCATSRDRSPLHFGNGTRLTVT.

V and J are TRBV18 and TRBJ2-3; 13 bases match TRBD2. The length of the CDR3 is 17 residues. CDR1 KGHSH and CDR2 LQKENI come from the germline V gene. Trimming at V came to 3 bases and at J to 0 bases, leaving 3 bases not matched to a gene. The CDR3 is CASSPLLAGGSTDTQYF. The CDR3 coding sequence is TGTGCCAGCTCACCTCTACTAGCGGGAGGGAGCACAGATACGCAGTATTTT.

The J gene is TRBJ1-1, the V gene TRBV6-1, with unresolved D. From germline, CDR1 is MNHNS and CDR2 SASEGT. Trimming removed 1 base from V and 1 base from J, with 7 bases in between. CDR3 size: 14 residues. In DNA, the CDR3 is TGTGCCAGCAGTGAAGAGCATAGGAACACTGAAGCTTTCTTT. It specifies CASSEEHRNTEAFF.

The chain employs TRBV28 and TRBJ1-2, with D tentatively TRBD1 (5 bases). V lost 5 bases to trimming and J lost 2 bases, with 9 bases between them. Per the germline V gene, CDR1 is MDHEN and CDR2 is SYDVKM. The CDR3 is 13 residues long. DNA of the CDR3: TGTGCCAGCAGTCTGACAGAGAACTATGGCTACACCTTC. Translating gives CASSLTENYGYTF.

This chain's CDR3 is CASRNRVGNTIYF. The CDR3 nucleotides read TGCGCCAGCAGGAACAGGGTCGGAAACACCATATATTTT. The V call is TRBV5-1, the J call TRBJ1-3; weak D call: TRBD1 (6 bases). The CDR3 totals 13 residues. Per the germline V gene, CDR1 is SGHRS and CDR2 is YFSETQ. Trimming removed 5 bases at V and 4 bases at J, with 10 bases between.

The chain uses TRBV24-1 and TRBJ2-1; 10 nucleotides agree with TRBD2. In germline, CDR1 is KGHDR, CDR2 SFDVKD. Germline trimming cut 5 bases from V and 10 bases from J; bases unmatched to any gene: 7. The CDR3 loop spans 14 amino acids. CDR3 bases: TGTGCCACCAGTGGTTCTAGCGGGAGTTACGAGCAGTTCTTC. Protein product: CATSGSSGSYEQFF.